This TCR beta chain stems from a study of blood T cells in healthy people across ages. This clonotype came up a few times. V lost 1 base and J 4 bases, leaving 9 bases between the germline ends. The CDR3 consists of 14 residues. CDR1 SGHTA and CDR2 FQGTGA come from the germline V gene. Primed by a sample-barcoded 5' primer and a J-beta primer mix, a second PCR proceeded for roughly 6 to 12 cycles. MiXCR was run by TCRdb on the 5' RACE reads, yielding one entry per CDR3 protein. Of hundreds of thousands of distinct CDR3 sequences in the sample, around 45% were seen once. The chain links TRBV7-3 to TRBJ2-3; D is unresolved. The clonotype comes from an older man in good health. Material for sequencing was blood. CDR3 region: CASSLNPNPDTQYF. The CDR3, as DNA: TGTGCCAGCAGCTTAAACCCCAATCCAGATACGCAGTATTTT. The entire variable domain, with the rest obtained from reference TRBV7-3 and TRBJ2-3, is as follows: GAGVSQTPSNKVTEKGKYVELRCDPISGHTALYWYRQSLGQGPEFLIYFQGTGAADDSGLPNDRFFAVRPEGSVSTLKIQRTERGDSAVYLCASSLNPNPDTQYFGPGTRLTVL.